Sequencing of this TCR beta chain was carried out in a study of response to subunit inactivated influenza vaccine. Study-wide points: A suggestion made by the authors is that each seasonal influenza vaccination recruits few new T cells.

Points on this clonotype: Its antigen remains unidentified.

J lost 8 bases, V lost 6 bases, and 8 bases had no gene match. The CDR3 is 14 amino acids. Germline V CDR1 and CDR2: ENHRY, SYGVKD. TCRdb called the RT-PCR reads again in MiXCR, with one record for every CDR3 protein. The sample includes about 800,000 distinct CDR3 sequences, approximately 21% of them seen just once. This clonotype originated in a middle-aged man who received an inactivated influenza vaccine. Sequenced material: PBMCs from blood, taken less than 6 days after vaccination. V usage is TRBV10-3 and J usage is TRBJ2-1; 9 bases map to TRBD1. The CDR3 nucleotides are TGTGCCATCAGCAACGACAGGGGGGACGATGAGCAGTTCTTC. Translating gives CAISNDRGDDEQFF.